The present entry profiles one T cell receptor (beta chain) with its context. This sample is part of a study of blood T cell repertoires in COVID-19. Germline loops: CDR1 SGHTA, CDR2 FQGNSA. Trimming removed 2 bases from V and 5 bases from J; junction bases left unmatched: 9. This CDR3 is built from 17 residues. The table came from immunoSEQ multiplex PCR; TCRdb's copy has only in-frame clones and leaves some out. Of some 170,000 clones in the sample, around 80% are singletons; the top ten hold 8% to 9.5%. The chain employs TRBV7-2 and TRBJ2-3; 11 bases are a match to TRBD2. The TCR was taken from a man in his sixties with acute or convalescent COVID-19. Sequencing was done on a sample of peripheral blood. DNA of the CDR3: TGTGCCAGCAGCTTAATACTTAGCGGGGGGGCCCGAGATACGCAGTATTTT. Translation: CASSLILSGGARDTQYF. Full variable domain (rest looked up from reference TRBV7-2 and TRBJ2-3): GAGVSQSPSNKVTEKGKDVELRCDPISGHTALYWYRQSLGQGLEFLIYFQGNSAPDKSGLPSDRFSAERTGGSVSTLTIQRTQQEDSAVYLCASSLILSGGARDTQYFGPGTRLTVL.